These T cell receptor beta chains were read from a single sample in a study of cytomegalovirus exposure and HLA in healthy donors. Profiled with immunoSEQ multiplex PCR; TCRdb holds only in-frame clones, not every one. This table holds about 120,000 clones, about 8.6% found once. Sequencing was performed on PBMCs. Receptors originate from a middle-aged woman in good health and CMV-seropositive. Both conserved end residues are part of each CDR3. The D gene is left open where the match is weak. Size values are once, few and many counts, or a class for expanded clones, and some rows have none.

v_gene: TRBV30
d_gene: TRBD1
abundance: NA
j_gene: TRBJ2-5
CDR3nt: TGTGCCGTCCAGGCAGGGGGCTTCCCAGGAGAGACCCAGTACTTC
CDR3aa: CAVQAGGFPGETQYF

v_gene: TRBV6-6
d_gene: TRBD1
abundance: NA
j_gene: TRBJ1-1
CDR3nt: TGTGCCAGCACAATCAGGGGGACCACTGAAGCTTTCTTT
CDR3aa: CASTIRGTTEAFF

v_gene: TRBV19
d_gene: TRBD1
abundance: few
j_gene: TRBJ1-4
CDR3nt: TGTGCCACTCGGACAGGAGCTAATGAAAAACTGTTTTTT
CDR3aa: CATRTGANEKLFF

v_gene: TRBV5-1
d_gene: TRBD2
abundance: few
j_gene: TRBJ2-5
CDR3nt: TGCGCCAGCAGCTGGACTACTAGCGGGGGACAAGAGACCCAGTACTTC
CDR3aa: CASSWTTSGGQETQYF

v_gene: TRBV9
d_gene: TRBD1
abundance: few
j_gene: TRBJ1-1
CDR3nt: TGTGCCAGCAGCGTAGCTGAGAGGACAGGGGGGATCACTGAAGCTTTCTTT
CDR3aa: CASSVAERTGGITEAFF

v_gene: TRBV4-1
d_gene: NA
abundance: NA
j_gene: TRBJ2-1
CDR3nt: TGCGCCAGCAGCCCCGTCCGGAGCCCCAATGAGCAGTTCTTC
CDR3aa: CASSPVRSPNEQFF

v_gene: TRBV4-2
d_gene: TRBD1
abundance: NA
j_gene: TRBJ2-5
CDR3nt: TGTGCCAGCAGCCTGACAGGGTTTCAAGAGACCCAGTACTTC
CDR3aa: CASSLTGFQETQYF

v_gene: TRBV19
d_gene: NA
abundance: few
j_gene: TRBJ1-1
CDR3nt: TGTGCCAGTAGTACTCAGGGGATGAACACTGAAGCTTTCTTT
CDR3aa: CASSTQGMNTEAFF

v_gene: TRBV18
d_gene: NA
abundance: NA
j_gene: TRBJ1-1
CDR3nt: TGTGCCAGCTCAAGAGGGAACACTGAAGCTTTCTTT
CDR3aa: CASSRGNTEAFF

v_gene: TRBV5-4
d_gene: NA
abundance: NA
j_gene: TRBJ1-1
CDR3nt: TGTGCCAGCAGTTCTCAGGGTGGCACTGAAGCTTTCTTT
CDR3aa: CASSSQGGTEAFF

v_gene: TRBV10-3
d_gene: TRBD1
abundance: few
j_gene: TRBJ1-1
CDR3nt: TGTGCCACTATGACAGGGGGCGGATATACTGAAGCTTTCTTT
CDR3aa: CATMTGGGYTEAFF

v_gene: TRBV18
d_gene: TRBD2
abundance: few
j_gene: TRBJ2-3
CDR3nt: TGTGCCAGCTCACCCTCCTTAGCGGGGCTCACAGATACGCAGTATTTT
CDR3aa: CASSPSLAGLTDTQYF

v_gene: TRBV30
d_gene: NA
abundance: many
j_gene: TRBJ2-3
CDR3nt: TGTGCCCGGGGTTCGGGAGATACGCAGTATTTT
CDR3aa: CARGSGDTQYF

v_gene: TRBV11-2
d_gene: NA
abundance: NA
j_gene: TRBJ2-7
CDR3nt: TGTGCCAGCAGCTCCGGTCCGAGCTCCTACGAGCAGTACTTC
CDR3aa: CASSSGPSSYEQYF

v_gene: TRBV5-1
d_gene: NA
abundance: NA
j_gene: TRBJ1-2
CDR3nt: TGCGCCAGCAGCTTGGTATCAGGGCCAACTAACTATGGCTACACCTTC
CDR3aa: CASSLVSGPTNYGYTF

v_gene: TRBV5-4
d_gene: TRBD1
abundance: NA
j_gene: TRBJ2-1
CDR3nt: TGTGCCAGCAGCCGGACAGGGGGCGATGAGCAGTTCTTC
CDR3aa: CASSRTGGDEQFF

v_gene: TRBV6-4
d_gene: TRBD1
abundance: NA
j_gene: TRBJ1-2
CDR3nt: TGTGCCAGCAGTGACGGGACAGGGGCGCTTAACTATGGCTACACCTTC
CDR3aa: CASSDGTGALNYGYTF

v_gene: TRBV11-2
d_gene: NA
abundance: NA
j_gene: TRBJ2-2
CDR3nt: TGTGCCAGCAGCTTAGACGGACAGTTACAGACCGGGGAGCTGTTTTTT
CDR3aa: CASSLDGQLQTGELFF

v_gene: TRBV19
d_gene: TRBD1
abundance: few
j_gene: TRBJ1-5
CDR3nt: TGTGCCAGTAGTACACTGGGACAGGGGAGAGGTCAGCCCCAGCATTTT
CDR3aa: CASSTLGQGRGQPQHF

v_gene: TRBV9
d_gene: TRBD1
abundance: NA
j_gene: TRBJ2-7
CDR3nt: TGTGCCAGCAGCAGAGGGACAGTACTTACGGAGCAGTACTTC
CDR3aa: CASSRGTVLTEQYF

v_gene: TRBV6-4
d_gene: TRBD1
abundance: few
j_gene: TRBJ1-1
CDR3nt: TGTGCCAGCAGTGACTCCTACAGGGGTAACACTGAAGCTTTCTTT
CDR3aa: CASSDSYRGNTEAFF

v_gene: TRBV9
d_gene: TRBD2
abundance: NA
j_gene: TRBJ2-7
CDR3nt: TGTGCCAGCAGCGCGACTAGCGGAGCCTACGAGCAGTACTTC
CDR3aa: CASSATSGAYEQYF

v_gene: TRBV18
d_gene: TRBD1
abundance: few
j_gene: TRBJ1-1
CDR3nt: TGTGCCAGCTCACCCCGTTGGACAGGAGGGCTTGAAGCTTTCTTT
CDR3aa: CASSPRWTGGLEAFF

v_gene: TRBV4-1
d_gene: TRBD2
abundance: few
j_gene: TRBJ2-5
CDR3nt: TGCGCCAGCAGCCGGACCGGGGGGAACCAAGAGACCCAGTACTTC
CDR3aa: CASSRTGGNQETQYF

v_gene: TRBV27
d_gene: NA
abundance: NA
j_gene: TRBJ1-5
CDR3nt: TGTGCCAGCAGTCCCCAGATTCGTGATCAGCCCCAGCATTTT
CDR3aa: CASSPQIRDQPQHF

v_gene: TRBV27
d_gene: NA
abundance: few
j_gene: TRBJ2-7
CDR3nt: TGTGCCAGCAGTTCAAACAGGGCATTATCCTACGAGCAGTACTTC
CDR3aa: CASSSNRALSYEQYF

v_gene: TRBV4-2
d_gene: NA
abundance: NA
j_gene: TRBJ2-7
CDR3nt: TGTGCCAGCAGCCCCCCGGGACACCCTACGGAGCAGTACTTC
CDR3aa: CASSPPGHPTEQYF

v_gene: TRBV30
d_gene: NA
abundance: NA
j_gene: TRBJ1-5
CDR3nt: TGTGCCTGCATCGTGAGAGGCACATCCCCGATTAATCAGCCCCAGCATTTT
CDR3aa: CACIVRGTSPINQPQHF

v_gene: TRBV2
d_gene: TRBD1
abundance: NA
j_gene: TRBJ1-1
CDR3nt: TGTGCCAGCAGGGACCTCCAGCTCCTCATCCGGGACAGGGGAAACACTGAAGCTTTCTTT
CDR3aa: CASRDLQLLIRDRGNTEAFF

v_gene: TRBV7-9
d_gene: NA
abundance: NA
j_gene: TRBJ1-1
CDR3nt: TGTGCCAGCAGCCTACATACTCCTGACAGTATGAACACTGAAGCTTTCTTT
CDR3aa: CASSLHTPDSMNTEAFF

v_gene: TRBV6-4
d_gene: NA
abundance: NA
j_gene: TRBJ2-7
CDR3nt: TGTGCCAGCAGTGGGGGGGACGGAGGGGGCTACTACGAGCAGTACTTC
CDR3aa: CASSGGDGGGYYEQYF

v_gene: TRBV6-6
d_gene: NA
abundance: NA
j_gene: TRBJ2-7
CDR3nt: TGTGCCAGCAGTTACCCGGGGTCCTACGAGCAGTACTTC
CDR3aa: CASSYPGSYEQYF

v_gene: TRBV11-2
d_gene: TRBD1
abundance: few
j_gene: TRBJ2-7
CDR3nt: TGTGCCAGCAGCTACGACAGGGGGGCCTACGAGCAGTACTTC
CDR3aa: CASSYDRGAYEQYF

v_gene: TRBV6-4
d_gene: TRBD2
abundance: few
j_gene: TRBJ2-3
CDR3nt: TGTGCCAGCAGTGAAGGTAGCGGGGGCGGCGCAGATACGCAGTATTTT
CDR3aa: CASSEGSGGGADTQYF

v_gene: TRBV4-1
d_gene: NA
abundance: NA
j_gene: TRBJ1-2
CDR3nt: TGCGCCAGCAGCCTCCGGGACACGCCTAACTATGGCTACACCTTC
CDR3aa: CASSLRDTPNYGYTF

v_gene: TRBV2
d_gene: TRBD2
abundance: medium-sized
j_gene: TRBJ2-1
CDR3nt: TGTGCCACCGAACTAGCGGGGGGGCTGGATGAGCAGTTCTTC
CDR3aa: CATELAGGLDEQFF

v_gene: TRBV5-4
d_gene: NA
abundance: NA
j_gene: TRBJ1-2
CDR3nt: TGTGCCAGCAGCTTGGTTGAGCCTAACTATGGCTACACCTTC
CDR3aa: CASSLVEPNYGYTF

v_gene: TRBV5-1
d_gene: TRBD1
abundance: NA
j_gene: TRBJ1-6
CDR3nt: TGCGCCAGCAGCTTGCGCGACAGGGGCGAAGGTTCACCCCTCCACTTT
CDR3aa: CASSLRDRGEGSPLHF

v_gene: TRBV6-6
d_gene: NA
abundance: few
j_gene: TRBJ1-5
CDR3nt: TGTGCCAGTTCGGACAGTGGGCAAAATCAGCCCCAGCATTTT
CDR3aa: CASSDSGQNQPQHF

v_gene: TRBV5-4
d_gene: TRBD1
abundance: few
j_gene: TRBJ1-1
CDR3nt: TGTGCCAGCAGCTCCGGACAGGGGTGGACTGAAGCTTTCTTT
CDR3aa: CASSSGQGWTEAFF

v_gene: TRBV11-2
d_gene: TRBD1
abundance: NA
j_gene: TRBJ1-6
CDR3nt: TGTGCCAGCAGGACGGACAGGGGGCGGAATTCACCCCTCCACTTT
CDR3aa: CASRTDRGRNSPLHF

v_gene: TRBV5-5
d_gene: NA
abundance: few
j_gene: TRBJ2-1
CDR3nt: TGTGCCAGCAGCTTGGCCCGTGACAGGTACAATGAGCAGTTCTTC
CDR3aa: CASSLARDRYNEQFF

v_gene: TRBV11-1
d_gene: TRBD1
abundance: few
j_gene: TRBJ1-6
CDR3nt: TGTGCCAGCAGCTCCCAGGACAGGCATAATTCACCCCTCCACTTT
CDR3aa: CASSSQDRHNSPLHF